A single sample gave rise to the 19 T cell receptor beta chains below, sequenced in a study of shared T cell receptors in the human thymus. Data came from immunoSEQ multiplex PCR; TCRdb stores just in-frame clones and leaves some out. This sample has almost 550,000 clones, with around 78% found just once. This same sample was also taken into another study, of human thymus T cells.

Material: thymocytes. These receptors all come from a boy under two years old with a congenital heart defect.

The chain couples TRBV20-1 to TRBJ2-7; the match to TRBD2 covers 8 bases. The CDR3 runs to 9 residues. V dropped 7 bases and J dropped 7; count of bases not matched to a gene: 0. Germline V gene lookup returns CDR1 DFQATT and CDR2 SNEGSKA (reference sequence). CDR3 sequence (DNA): TGCAGTGGCGGGAGGGAGCAGTACTTC. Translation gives CSGGREQYF.

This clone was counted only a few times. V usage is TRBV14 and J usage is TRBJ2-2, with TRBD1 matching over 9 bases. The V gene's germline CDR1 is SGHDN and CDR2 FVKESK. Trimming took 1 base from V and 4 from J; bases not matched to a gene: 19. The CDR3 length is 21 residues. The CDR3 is CASSQVIRDRAAIGATGELFF. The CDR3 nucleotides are TGTGCCAGCAGCCAAGTAATCCGGGACAGGGCGGCTATCGGCGCCACCGGGGAGCTGTTTTTT.

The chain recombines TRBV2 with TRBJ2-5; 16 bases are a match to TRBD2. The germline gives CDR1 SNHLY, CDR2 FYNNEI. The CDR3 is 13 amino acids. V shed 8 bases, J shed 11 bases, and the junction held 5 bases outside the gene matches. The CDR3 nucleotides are TGTGCCAGCGGGACTAGCGGGAGGGTGGTGCAGTACTTC. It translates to CASGTSGRVVQYF.

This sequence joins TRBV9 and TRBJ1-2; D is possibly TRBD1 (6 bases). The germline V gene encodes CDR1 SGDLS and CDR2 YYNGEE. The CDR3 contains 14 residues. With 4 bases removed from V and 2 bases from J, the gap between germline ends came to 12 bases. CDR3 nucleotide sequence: TGTGCCAGCAGCCCAACAGGGCCGAACTATGGCTACACCTTC. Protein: CASSPTGPNYGYTF.

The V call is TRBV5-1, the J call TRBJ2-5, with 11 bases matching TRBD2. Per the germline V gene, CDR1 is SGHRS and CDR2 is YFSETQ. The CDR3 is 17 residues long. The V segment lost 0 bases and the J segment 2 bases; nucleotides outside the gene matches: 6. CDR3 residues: CASSLEWTSGPQETQYF. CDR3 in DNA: TGCGCCAGCAGCTTGGAATGGACTAGCGGGCCGCAAGAGACCCAGTACTTC.

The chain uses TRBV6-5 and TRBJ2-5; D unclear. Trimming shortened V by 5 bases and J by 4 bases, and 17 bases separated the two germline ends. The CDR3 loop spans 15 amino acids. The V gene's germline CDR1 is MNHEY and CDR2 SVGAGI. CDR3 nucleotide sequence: TGTGCCAGCAGTCCCTGGCTAGAAGGTGGAGAGACCCAGTACTTC. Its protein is CASSPWLEGGETQYF.

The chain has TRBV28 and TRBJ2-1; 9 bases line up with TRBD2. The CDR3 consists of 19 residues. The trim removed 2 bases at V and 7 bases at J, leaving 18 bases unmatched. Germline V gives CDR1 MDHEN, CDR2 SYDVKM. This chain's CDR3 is CASSLRVESTSGFRNEQFF. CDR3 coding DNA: TGTGCCAGCAGTTTAAGGGTCGAATCAACTAGCGGGTTTAGGAATGAGCAGTTCTTC.

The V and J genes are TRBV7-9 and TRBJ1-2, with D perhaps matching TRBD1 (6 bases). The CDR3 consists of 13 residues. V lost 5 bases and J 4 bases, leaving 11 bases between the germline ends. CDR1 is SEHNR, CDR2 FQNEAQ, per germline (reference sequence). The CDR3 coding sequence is TGTGCCAGCAGCCCCATGGGGGCCTATGGCTACACCTTC. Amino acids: CASSPMGAYGYTF.

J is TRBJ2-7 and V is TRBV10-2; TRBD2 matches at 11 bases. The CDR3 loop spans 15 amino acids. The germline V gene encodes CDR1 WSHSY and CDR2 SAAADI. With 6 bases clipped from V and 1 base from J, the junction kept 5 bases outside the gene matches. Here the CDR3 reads CASRPGTSGSYEQYF. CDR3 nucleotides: TGCGCCAGCAGACCCGGGACTAGCGGTTCCTACGAGCAGTACTTC.

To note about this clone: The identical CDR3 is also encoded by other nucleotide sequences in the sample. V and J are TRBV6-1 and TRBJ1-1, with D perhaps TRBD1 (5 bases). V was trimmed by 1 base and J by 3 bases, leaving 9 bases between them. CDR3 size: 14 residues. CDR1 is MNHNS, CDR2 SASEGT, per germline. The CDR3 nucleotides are TGTGCCAGCAGTGAAGGGGCAGGGTACACTGAAGCTTTCTTT. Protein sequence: CASSEGAGYTEAFF.

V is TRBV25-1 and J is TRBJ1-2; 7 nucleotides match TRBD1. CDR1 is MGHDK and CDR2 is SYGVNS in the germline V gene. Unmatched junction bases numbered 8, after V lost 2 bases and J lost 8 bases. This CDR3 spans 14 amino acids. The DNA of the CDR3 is TGTGCCAGCAGTGAAGACAGGGCTGCCTCCGGCTACACCTTC. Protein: CASSEDRAASGYTF.

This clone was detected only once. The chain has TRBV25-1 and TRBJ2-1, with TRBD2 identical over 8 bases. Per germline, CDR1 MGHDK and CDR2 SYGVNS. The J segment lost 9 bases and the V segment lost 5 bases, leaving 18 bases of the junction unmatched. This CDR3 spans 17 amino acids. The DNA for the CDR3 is TGTGCCAGCAGTTACAGGGTAACTAGCGGAACGGGTGGTGAGCAGTTCTTC. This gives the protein CASSYRVTSGTGGEQFF.

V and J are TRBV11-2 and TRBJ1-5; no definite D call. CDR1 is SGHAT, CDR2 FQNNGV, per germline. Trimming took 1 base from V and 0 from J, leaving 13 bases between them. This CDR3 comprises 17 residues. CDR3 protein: CASSLGAAPYSNQPQHF. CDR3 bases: TGTGCCAGCAGCTTAGGGGCAGCACCCTATAGCAATCAGCCCCAGCATTTT.

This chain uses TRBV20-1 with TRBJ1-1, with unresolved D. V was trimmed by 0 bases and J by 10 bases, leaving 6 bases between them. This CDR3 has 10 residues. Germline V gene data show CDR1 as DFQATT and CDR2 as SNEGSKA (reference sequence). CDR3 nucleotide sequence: TGCAGTGCTAGAGAGGAGGCAGCTTTCTTT. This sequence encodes CSAREEAAFF.

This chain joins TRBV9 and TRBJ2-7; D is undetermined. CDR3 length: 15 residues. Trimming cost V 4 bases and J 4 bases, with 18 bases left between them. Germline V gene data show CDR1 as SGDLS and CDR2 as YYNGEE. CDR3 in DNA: TGTGCCAGCAGCCCTCGACCCCAAACTAATTACGAGCAGTACTTC. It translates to CASSPRPQTNYEQYF.

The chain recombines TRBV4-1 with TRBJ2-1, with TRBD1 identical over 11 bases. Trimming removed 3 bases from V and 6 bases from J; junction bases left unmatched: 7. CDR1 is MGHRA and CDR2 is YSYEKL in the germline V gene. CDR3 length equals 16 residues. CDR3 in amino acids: CASSHPGQGVFNEQFF. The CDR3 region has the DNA TGCGCCAGCAGCCACCCGGGACAGGGGGTTTTCAATGAGCAGTTCTTC.

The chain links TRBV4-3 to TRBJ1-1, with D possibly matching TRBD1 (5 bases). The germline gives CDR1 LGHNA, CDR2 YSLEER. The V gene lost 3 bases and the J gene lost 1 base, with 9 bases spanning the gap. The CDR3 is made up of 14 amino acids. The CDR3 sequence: CASSHRESNTEAFF. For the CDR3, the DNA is TGCGCCAGCAGCCACAGGGAATCGAACACTGAAGCTTTCTTT.

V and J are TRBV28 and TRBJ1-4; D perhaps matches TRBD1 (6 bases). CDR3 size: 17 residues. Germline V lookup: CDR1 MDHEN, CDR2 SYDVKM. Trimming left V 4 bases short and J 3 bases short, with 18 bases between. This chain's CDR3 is CASSSRSGAHPNEKLFF. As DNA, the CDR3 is TGTGCCAGCAGTTCCCGATCAGGGGCTCATCCTAATGAAAAACTGTTTTTT.

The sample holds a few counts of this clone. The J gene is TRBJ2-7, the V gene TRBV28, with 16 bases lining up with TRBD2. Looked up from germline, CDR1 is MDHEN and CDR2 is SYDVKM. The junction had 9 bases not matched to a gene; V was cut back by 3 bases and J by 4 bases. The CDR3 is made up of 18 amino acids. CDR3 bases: TGTGCCAGCAGTTTCCCCGGGACTAGCGGGAGGGATAGGTACGAGCAGTACTTC. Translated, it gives CASSFPGTSGRDRYEQYF.